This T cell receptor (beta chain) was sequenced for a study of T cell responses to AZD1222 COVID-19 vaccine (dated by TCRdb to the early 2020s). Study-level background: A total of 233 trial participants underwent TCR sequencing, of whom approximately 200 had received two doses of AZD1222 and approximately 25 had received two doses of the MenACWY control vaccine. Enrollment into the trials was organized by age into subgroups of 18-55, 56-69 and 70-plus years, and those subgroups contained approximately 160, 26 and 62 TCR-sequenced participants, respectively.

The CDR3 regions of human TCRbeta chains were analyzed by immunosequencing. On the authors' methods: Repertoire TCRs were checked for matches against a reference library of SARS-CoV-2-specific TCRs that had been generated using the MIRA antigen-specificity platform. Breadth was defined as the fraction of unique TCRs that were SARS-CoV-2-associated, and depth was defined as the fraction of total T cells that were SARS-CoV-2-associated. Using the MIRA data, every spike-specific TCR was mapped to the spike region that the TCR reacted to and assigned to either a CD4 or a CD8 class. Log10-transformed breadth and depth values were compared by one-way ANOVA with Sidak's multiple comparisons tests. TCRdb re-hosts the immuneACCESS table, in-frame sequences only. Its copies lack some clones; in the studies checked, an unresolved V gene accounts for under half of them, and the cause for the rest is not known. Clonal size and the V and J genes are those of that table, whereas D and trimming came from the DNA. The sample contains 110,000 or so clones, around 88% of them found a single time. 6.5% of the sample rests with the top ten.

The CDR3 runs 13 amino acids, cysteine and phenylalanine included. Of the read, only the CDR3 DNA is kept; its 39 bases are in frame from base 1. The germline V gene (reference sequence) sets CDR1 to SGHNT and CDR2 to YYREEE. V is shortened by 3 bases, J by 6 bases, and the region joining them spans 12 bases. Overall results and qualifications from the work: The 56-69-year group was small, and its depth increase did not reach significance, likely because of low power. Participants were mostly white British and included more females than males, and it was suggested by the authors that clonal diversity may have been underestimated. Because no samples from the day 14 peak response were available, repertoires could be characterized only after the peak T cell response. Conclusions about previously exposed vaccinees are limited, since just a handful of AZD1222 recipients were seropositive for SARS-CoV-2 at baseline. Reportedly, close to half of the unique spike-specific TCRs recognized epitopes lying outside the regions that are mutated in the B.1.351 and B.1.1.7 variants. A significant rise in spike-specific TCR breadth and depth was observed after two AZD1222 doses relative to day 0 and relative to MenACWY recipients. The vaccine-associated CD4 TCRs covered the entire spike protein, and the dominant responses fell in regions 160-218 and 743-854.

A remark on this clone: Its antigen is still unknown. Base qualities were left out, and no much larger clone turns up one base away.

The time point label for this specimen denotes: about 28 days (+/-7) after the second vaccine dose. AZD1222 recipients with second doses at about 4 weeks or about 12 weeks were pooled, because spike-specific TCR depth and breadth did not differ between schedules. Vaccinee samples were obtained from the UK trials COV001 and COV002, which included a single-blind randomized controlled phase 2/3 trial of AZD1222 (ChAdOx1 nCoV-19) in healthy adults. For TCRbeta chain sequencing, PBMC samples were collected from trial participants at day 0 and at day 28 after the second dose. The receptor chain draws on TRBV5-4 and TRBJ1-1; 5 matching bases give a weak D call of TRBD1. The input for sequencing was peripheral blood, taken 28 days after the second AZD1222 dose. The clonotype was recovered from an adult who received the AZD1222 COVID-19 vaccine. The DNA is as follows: TGTGCCAGCAGCTCCCAGGGTGGGGCTGAAGCTTTCTTT. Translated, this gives CASSSQGGAEAFF.